A selection of T cell receptor beta chains follows, all from one sample in a study of cytomegalovirus exposure and HLA in healthy donors. Only in-frame clones appear in the TCRdb table, and some are missing; sequencing was by immunoSEQ multiplex PCR. The data show just over 150,000 clones, 78% seen once. Sequencing used PBMCs. The receptors originated from a woman between 40 and 50 years old in good health and CMV-seronegative. Both conserved end residues are part of each CDR3. D genes are given only for firm matches. Only some rows state a clone size, as once, few, many or a class for expanded clones.

J,D,size,V,length,DNA,CDR3
TRBJ2-5,TRBD2,NA,TRBV15,15,TGTGCCACCAGCAGGGGCGGGGGGGCGGAAGAGACCCAGTACTTC,CATSRGGGAEETQYF
TRBJ2-1,TRBD2,once,TRBV19,16,TGTGCCAGTAGGCCCTCCGGGACTAGCGGGGTGGGTGAGCAGTTCTTC,CASRPSGTSGVGEQFF
TRBJ2-1,TRBD2,NA,TRBV4-2,15,TGTGCCAGCAGCCAAGTCCCGGGGGGCTACAATGAGCAGTTCTTC,CASSQVPGGYNEQFF
TRBJ2-4,NA,NA,TRBV21-1,15,TGTGCCAGAGATTCGGGGCAGGGGGCCAAAAACATTCAGTACTTC,CARDSGQGAKNIQYF
TRBJ2-1,TRBD1,NA,TRBV2,15,TGTGCCAGCAGAGCCGGGACAGTCTCCTACAATGAGCAGTTCTTC,CASRAGTVSYNEQFF
TRBJ1-5,TRBD1,few,TRBV11-2,15,TGTGCCAGCAGCTTAGCAGGGGGGTTTGGTCAGCCCCAGCATTTT,CASSLAGGFGQPQHF
TRBJ1-2,TRBD1,once,TRBV4-1,15,TGCGCCAGCAGCCAAATAGGGACAGGCGACTATGGCTACACCTTC,CASSQIGTGDYGYTF
TRBJ2-2,NA,NA,TRBV7-9,15,TGTGCCAGCACCCCCGGGCGGACATTAACCGGGGAGCTGTTTTTT,CASTPGRTLTGELFF
TRBJ2-5,TRBD1,NA,TRBV5-1,13,TGCGCCAGCAGCGAAGACAGGGGAGAGACCCAGTACTTC,CASSEDRGETQYF
TRBJ1-2,NA,NA,TRBV7-6,13,TGTGCCAGCAGCTCAACCCTCTACGATGGCTACACCTTC,CASSSTLYDGYTF
TRBJ1-5,NA,NA,TRBV13,17,TGTGCCAGCAGCTTTGGAACAGGGAATCACGGTGATCAGCCCCAGCATTTT,CASSFGTGNHGDQPQHF
TRBJ1-2,NA,NA,TRBV28,14,TGTGCCAGCCAAGGGGCGGCCACTAACTATGGCTACACCTTC,CASQGAATNYGYTF
TRBJ2-5,NA,NA,TRBV9,16,TGTGCCAGCAGCGCGGGGGGGGACAGTAGCCAAGAGACCCAGTACTTC,CASSAGGDSSQETQYF
TRBJ2-2,TRBD2,few,TRBV19,16,TGTGCCAGCACCCCTGGACTAGCGGGTCCGACCGGGGAGCTGTTTTTT,CASTPGLAGPTGELFF
TRBJ1-1,TRBD1,NA,TRBV19,15,TGTGCCAGTAGTTCGCCGGGACAGGGAAGGACTGAAGCTTTCTTT,CASSSPGQGRTEAFF
TRBJ2-4,TRBD1,NA,TRBV5-6,15,TGTGCCAGCAGCGGGGGGACAGGAGCCAAAAACATTCAGTACTTC,CASSGGTGAKNIQYF
TRBJ2-7,TRBD2,NA,TRBV13,19,TGTGCCAGCAGCTTAGGCCTTAGTAGCGGGGGGCCCTTACGAAGAGGGCAGTACTTC,CASSLGLSSGGPLRRGQYF
TRBJ2-1,NA,NA,TRBV12-5,16,TGTGCTAGTGCCTCTGACAGGTACGGCTCCTACAATGAGCAGTTCTTC,CASASDRYGSYNEQFF
TRBJ1-2,TRBD1,NA,TRBV5-1,15,TGCGCCAGCAGCCCGAGTTCCCAGGGGGTCTATGGCTACACCTTC,CASSPSSQGVYGYTF
TRBJ2-7,TRBD1,NA,TRBV7-7,13,TGTGCCAGCAGCTTAGACAGGGGGGACGAGCAGTACTTC,CASSLDRGDEQYF
TRBJ1-6,NA,few,TRBV6-1,15,TGTGCCAGCAGTTTCCACGAGGGAGAGGATTCACCCCTCCACTTT,CASSFHEGEDSPLHF
TRBJ1-5,NA,NA,TRBV6-6,15,TGTGCCAGCAGTTATTTAAGTCAGGGTAATCAGCCCCAGCATTTT,CASSYLSQGNQPQHF
TRBJ2-7,TRBD2,NA,TRBV6-5,16,TGTGCCAGCAGTTACGGAACCGGGGGGGCAATCTTCGAGCAGTACTTC,CASSYGTGGAIFEQYF
TRBJ2-2,TRBD1,once,TRBV6-5,14,TGTGCCAGCAGTTACTCCAGGGGGCTCGGGGAGCTGTTTTTT,CASSYSRGLGELFF
TRBJ2-1,NA,NA,TRBV5-8,14,TGTGCCAGCAGCTTCCGGATAGCGAACAATGAGCAGTTCTTC,CASSFRIANNEQFF
TRBJ2-3,NA,few,TRBV4-2,16,TGTGCCAGCGGGCCAGCCCCGGGGGGCAGCACAGATACGCAGTATTTT,CASGPAPGGSTDTQYF
TRBJ1-2,NA,once,TRBV11-2,13,TGTGCCAGCAGCTTAGTTTTGAGAGGGAAGGTCACCTTC,CASSLVLRGKVTF
TRBJ1-2,TRBD1,NA,TRBV19,12,TGTGCCAGTAGGGGACAGCACTATGGCTACACCTTC,CASRGQHYGYTF
TRBJ1-1,TRBD1,NA,TRBV19,14,TGTGCCAGTAGTATGCAGGGGGCATGGACTGAAGCTTTCTTT,CASSMQGAWTEAFF
TRBJ2-3,TRBD2,once,TRBV14,17,TGTGCCAGCAGCCAACTGCAGCGGGGGGGCCGTCTAGATACGCAGTATTTT,CASSQLQRGGRLDTQYF
TRBJ2-7,NA,NA,TRBV5-8,14,TGTGCCAGCAGCCGTCCAGGGGCCACCTACGAGCAGTACTTC,CASSRPGATYEQYF
TRBJ2-1,NA,NA,TRBV6-1,13,TGTGCCAGCAGTGAGCTGACAGGAAATGAGCAGTTCTTC,CASSELTGNEQFF
TRBJ2-7,TRBD1,NA,TRBV6-6,16,TGTGCCAGCAGTTACTCCCCCGGGACAGGGGCCTACGAGCAGTACTTC,CASSYSPGTGAYEQYF
TRBJ1-2,NA,NA,TRBV2,14,TGTGCCAGCAGCCAACCCGACAGACGATATGGCTACACCTTC,CASSQPDRRYGYTF
TRBJ2-7,TRBD2,NA,TRBV7-9,16,TGTGCCAGCAGCCAGACTAGCGGGGCGACCTCCTACGAGCAGTACTTC,CASSQTSGATSYEQYF
TRBJ2-4,TRBD1,NA,TRBV19,15,TGTGCCAGTAGTATGCGCAGGGACAGTAAAAACATTCAGTACTTC,CASSMRRDSKNIQYF
TRBJ1-2,TRBD1,NA,TRBV6-1,15,TGTGCCAGCAGCGTACAGGGGGCAGCTAACTATGGCTACACCTTC,CASSVQGAANYGYTF
TRBJ2-2,NA,NA,TRBV4-1,14,TGCGCCAGCAGCCAAAGCGGGAACACCGGGGAGCTGTTTTTT,CASSQSGNTGELFF
TRBJ1-4,NA,NA,TRBV6-4,12,TGTGCCAGCAGTGACCGAGGAAGGGGACTGTTTTTT,CASSDRGRGLFF
TRBJ2-1,TRBD2,NA,TRBV5-1,19,TGCGCCAGCAGCCCCAACCCGGGACTAGATTGGCTAGGTTTCAATGAGCAGTTCTTC,CASSPNPGLDWLGFNEQFF
TRBJ1-2,NA,NA,TRBV27,14,TGTGCCAGCAGTTTCCAGGATTCTAACTATGGCTACACCTTC,CASSFQDSNYGYTF
TRBJ1-5,NA,NA,TRBV12-5,11,TGTGCTAGTGGTTTGGCCGGTTCCCGGCATTTT,CASGLAGSRHF
TRBJ2-7,NA,NA,TRBV6-1,13,TGTGCCAGCAGTGAACAGGGTTCCTACGAGCAGTACTTC,CASSEQGSYEQYF
TRBJ2-1,NA,NA,TRBV6-5,13,TGTGCCAGCAGTTACTCGAACGGTAATGAGCAGTTCTTC,CASSYSNGNEQFF
TRBJ2-1,NA,NA,TRBV29-1,13,TGCAGCGTTTCGATTAGCTCCTACAATGAGCAGTTCTTC,CSVSISSYNEQFF
TRBJ1-1,NA,NA,TRBV7-9,17,TGTGCCAGCAGCTTCCCAGGGGTTCGCGGTTGGGACACTGAAGCTTTCTTT,CASSFPGVRGWDTEAFF
TRBJ1-1,NA,NA,TRBV10-3,16,TGTGCCATCAGTGAGTGGGAGACCGGGATTGGCACTGAAGCTTTCTTT,CAISEWETGIGTEAFF
TRBJ1-5,TRBD1,once,TRBV28,15,TGTGCCAGCAGTTGGGACAGAGTAGGAAATCAGCCCCAGCATTTT,CASSWDRVGNQPQHF
TRBJ2-2,NA,few,TRBV4-1,14,TGCGCCAGCAGCCAAGATTGGCCGACCGGGGAGCTGTTTTTT,CASSQDWPTGELFF
TRBJ1-4,TRBD1,NA,TRBV5-1,14,TGCGCCAGCAGGGGGACAGGGACGCGTGAAAAACTGTTTTTT,CASRGTGTREKLFF
TRBJ1-4,NA,NA,TRBV5-1,16,TGCGCCAGCAGCTTAGGCTCCGGGACATCTAATGAAAAACTGTTTTTT,CASSLGSGTSNEKLFF
TRBJ1-2,NA,NA,TRBV11-2,13,TGTGCCAGCAGCCTACAGACAGACTATGGCTACACCTTC,CASSLQTDYGYTF
TRBJ2-7,NA,once,TRBV2,15,TGTGCCAGCAGTGAAACAGGGAGTCCCTCCTACGAGCAGTACTTC,CASSETGSPSYEQYF
TRBJ1-2,NA,NA,TRBV5-1,14,TGCGCCAGCAGCTTGTTTGAGGCTAACTATGGCTACACCTTC,CASSLFEANYGYTF